The 30 T cell receptor beta chains below come from one sample, sequenced in a study of CD8+CD57+ T cells in acquired aplastic anemia. Genomic DNA, serving as template, underwent TCR beta VDJ and CDR3 profiling. TCRdb analysed the reads with MiXCR anew, one entry per CDR3 protein. The sample has about 180,000 distinct CDR3 sequences; roughly 50% are singletons. Sequencing was done on patients that had shown CD8+CD57+ cell expansion by flow cytometry. The sample consisted of sorted CD4+, CD8+, or CD8+CD57+ T cells (not recorded which) from PBMCs. All receptors come from a human donor with aplastic anemia.

V is TRBV2 and J is TRBJ2-1; either TRBD1 or TRBD2 may fit D (5 bases each). Germline values: CDR1 SNHLY, CDR2 FYNNEI. This CDR3 spans 13 amino acids. V was shortened by 6 bases and J by 4 bases, with 10 bases between the two germline ends. The CDR3 reads CASRGVGYNEQFF. In DNA form, the CDR3 reads TGTGCCAGCAGGGGGGTGGGGTACAATGAGCAGTTCTTC.

The chain links TRBV2 to TRBJ2-1; D possibly uses TRBD1 or TRBD2 (5 bases each). The CDR3 sequence is 13 residues long. The V end lost 5 bases, the J end lost 8 bases, and 13 bases lay between the germline ends. CDR1 is SNHLY and CDR2 is FYNNEI in the germline V gene. The CDR3 nucleotides are TGTGCCAGCAGTTGGGCTGGGGGACATGAGCAGTTCTTC. Its protein product is CASSWAGGHEQFF.

The rearrangement joins TRBV19 to TRBJ2-7; the D gene is possibly TRBD2 (5 bases). There are 15 residues in the CDR3. The V and J ends lost 5 bases and 3 bases respectively, with 17 bases between them. Germline V gene lookup returns CDR1 LNHDA and CDR2 SQIVND (reference sequence). This CDR3 reads CASSSGETPIYEQYF. Written as DNA, the CDR3 is TGTGCCAGTAGTTCCGGGGAGACTCCTATCTACGAGCAGTACTTC.

The V and J genes are TRBV5-1 and TRBJ2-5; possibly TRBD1 or TRBD2 for D (6 bases each). The CDR3 has 14 residues. CDR1 is SGHRS, CDR2 YFSETQ, per germline. V lost 4 bases, J lost 2 bases, and 12 bases lay in between. The CDR3 region has the DNA TGCGCCAGCAGCCGTACGGGGGCTCAAGAGACCCAGTACTTC. This codes for CASSRTGAQETQYF. The complete variable domain, with remaining parts taken from reference TRBV5-1 and TRBJ2-5, reads KAGVTQTPRYLIKTRGQQVTLSCSPISGHRSVSWYQQTPGQGLQFLFEYFSETQRNKGNFPGRFSGRQFSNSRSEMNVSTLELGDSALYLCASSRTGAQETQYFGPGTRLLVL.

The CDR3 region has the DNA TGCAGTGCTAGCGTCGTGAACACCGGGGAGCTGTTTTTT. It encodes CSASVVNTGELFF. V is TRBV20-1 and J is TRBJ2-2, with D unresolved. The CDR3 sequence is 13 residues long. The ends were cut back, 3 bases at V and 1 base at J, with 6 bases in the middle. CDR1 DFQATT and CDR2 SNEGSKA come from the germline V gene (reference sequence).

This clonotype was seen at least ten times. V gene TRBV10-3 combines with J gene TRBJ1-2; TRBD1 matches at 8 bases. V lost 2 bases to trimming and J lost 5 bases; unmatched junction nucleotides: 10. This CDR3 comprises 16 residues. Germline-derived CDR1 and CDR2 are ENHRY and SYGVKD. DNA of the CDR3: TGTGCCATCAGTGAGACAAAAAAGACAGGGGTGTATGGCTACACCTTC. The encoded protein is CAISETKKTGVYGYTF.

This clonotype was recorded many times. This rearrangement joins TRBV20-1 to TRBJ2-3, with D unresolved. Germline V gene lookup returns CDR1 DFQATT and CDR2 SNEGSKA (reference sequence). V shed 1 base and J shed 7 bases, with 9 bases lying between them. There are 12 residues in the CDR3. In DNA form, the CDR3 reads TGCAGTGCTAGAGTTCGTGGAAATACGCAGTATTTT. This codes for CSARVRGNTQYF.

The V call is TRBV28, the J call TRBJ1-3, with unresolved D. Germline loops: CDR1 MDHEN, CDR2 SYDVKM. V lost 3 bases, J lost 2 bases, and 8 bases lay in between. The CDR3 extends over 14 amino acids. The CDR3, as DNA: TGTGCCAGCAGTTTTGCCACAGCTGGAAACACCATATATTTT. Its translation: CASSFATAGNTIYF.

The chain links TRBV24-1 to TRBJ2-3; 9 positions match TRBD2. CDR1 and CDR2 (germline): KGHDR, SFDVKD. CDR3 length: 17 amino acids. V shed 0 bases and J 2 bases; nucleotides not matched to a gene: 5. The CDR3 DNA sequence: TGTGCCACCAGTGATTTGGGGCTAGCGGGGCACACAGATACGCAGTATTTT. It is translated as CATSDLGLAGHTDTQYF.

In its sample, this clonotype was seen once. This sequence joins TRBV15 and TRBJ2-3, with D perhaps given as TRBD1 or TRBD2 (6 bases each). Germline V lookup: CDR1 LNHNV, CDR2 YYDKDF (reference sequence). V lost 4 bases, J lost 1 base, and 15 bases lay in between. CDR3 length: 16 residues. This CDR3 is CATSKEGGSGTDTQYF. The DNA for the CDR3 is TGTGCCACCAGCAAAGAGGGGGGTTCGGGCACAGATACGCAGTATTTT.

Worth noting for this clonotype: This may arise from a read error, as a much more abundant clone is one base away. The rearrangement uses TRBV12-3 or TRBV12-4 and TRBJ1-2; D possibly corresponds to TRBD1 (5 bases). The CDR3 length is 16 residues. CDR3 DNA: TGTGCCAACAGTTTAGGGGCAGGGAGGGATTTCTATGGCTACACCTTC. This sequence encodes CANSLGAGRDFYGYTF.

This clonotype was counted ten times or more. V usage is TRBV29-1 and J usage is TRBJ2-2; perhaps TRBD1 as D (6 bases). V was clipped by 4 bases and J by 0 bases, with 12 bases between them. The CDR3 length is 15 residues. Germline V gene lookup returns CDR1 SQVTM and CDR2 ANQGSEA. In nucleotides, the CDR3 is TGCAGCGTTGCCCCGGGACACTCGAACACCGGGGAGCTGTTTTTT. It is translated as CSVAPGHSNTGELFF.

The chain has TRBV20-1 and TRBJ2-7; no clear D. Germline V CDR1 and CDR2: DFQATT, SNEGSKA (reference sequence). CDR3 size: 14 residues. With 0 bases removed from V and 3 bases from J, the gap between germline ends came to 12 bases. CDR3 residues: CSARDPTSRYEQYF. The CDR3 nucleotides read TGCAGTGCTAGAGACCCTACGTCTCGCTACGAGCAGTACTTC.

The chain combines TRBV10-2 with TRBJ2-7; D remains ambiguous. CDR1 is WSHSY and CDR2 is SAAADI in the germline V gene. The germline V and J ends were trimmed by 10 bases and 4 bases, with 20 bases remaining between them. The CDR3 covers 14 residues. CDR3 nucleotide sequence: TGCGCCACCCAACAAAATCCCCTAAAATACGAGCAGTACTTC. It encodes CATQQNPLKYEQYF.

This rearrangement joins TRBV25-1 to TRBJ2-7, with 10 bases matching TRBD1. The J call may be wrong; the DNA end is better matched by TRBJ2-1. CDR1 is MGHDK and CDR2 is SYGVNS in the germline V gene. The CDR3 extends over 15 amino acids. In DNA, the CDR3 is TGTGCCAGCACGGGGACAGGGGCTGGGAGCAATGAGCAGTTCTTC. Translated, it gives CASTGTGAGSNEQFF.

At least ten counts were recorded for this clonotype. V is TRBV20-1 and J is TRBJ2-5; tentatively, D is TRBD2 (6 bases). Trimming stripped 3 bases from V and 3 bases from J, with 14 bases between. Germline V gene lookup returns CDR1 DFQATT and CDR2 SNEGSKA (reference sequence). CDR3 length: 14 amino acids. CDR3 loop: CSARSVWGEETQYF. As DNA, the CDR3 is TGCAGTGCTAGGTCCGTATGGGGGGAAGAGACCCAGTACTTC.

This clonotype appeared many times. V and J are TRBV27 and TRBJ1-6; 7 bases line up with TRBD1. Germline CDR1 reads MNHEY; CDR2 reads SMNVEV (reference sequence). The CDR3 has 14 amino acids. Losses at the gene ends were 6 bases for V and 7 bases for J; bases not matched to a gene: 6. The CDR3 DNA sequence: TGTGCCAGCAGCTGGCAGGGGGTGAATTCACCCCTCCACTTT. Encoded protein: CASSWQGVNSPLHF.

In its sample, this clonotype was seen many times. The chain joins TRBV7-9 to TRBJ1-6; D might be TRBD1 (6 bases). The CDR3 spans 15 residues. V lost 6 bases, J lost 8 bases, and 17 bases lay in between. Per the germline V gene, CDR1 is SEHNR and CDR2 is FQNEAQ (reference sequence). The chain's CDR3 is CASSWGQERDSPLHF. DNA of the CDR3: TGTGCCAGCAGTTGGGGGCAAGAAAGGGATTCACCCCTCCACTTT.

The rearrangement links TRBV19 to TRBJ1-4; no definite D call. Trimming removed 8 bases from V and 8 bases from J, with 15 bases in between. Germline V CDR1 and CDR2: LNHDA, SQIVND (reference sequence). The CDR3 covers 13 residues. The CDR3 reads CASHTWSGEKLFF. CDR3 coding DNA: TGTGCCAGTCACACGTGGAGCGGCGAAAAACTGTTTTTT.

The chain uses TRBV11-1 and TRBJ2-3, with D perhaps TRBD1 (5 bases). The CDR3 has 16 amino acids. V lost 5 bases, J lost 0 bases, and 15 bases lay in between. CDR1 and CDR2 from the germline V gene are SGHAT and FQDESV (reference sequence). In DNA form, the CDR3 reads TGTGCCAGCAGCCCCCCATTTCGACAGAGCACAGATACGCAGTATTTT. This sequence encodes CASSPPFRQSTDTQYF.

There are a few counts of this clonotype. The chain combines TRBV15 with TRBJ2-1, with 12 bases that match TRBD2. The junction had 7 bases not matched to a gene; V was cut back by 5 bases and J by 5 bases. Germline V gene data show CDR1 as LNHNV and CDR2 as YYDKDF (reference sequence). The CDR3 has 16 amino acids. CDR3 sequence: CATSGRTSGNHNEQFF. CDR3 DNA: TGTGCCACCAGCGGAAGGACTAGCGGGAACCACAATGAGCAGTTCTTC.

The rearrangement joins TRBV19 to TRBJ2-7; D is undetermined. The CDR3 is made up of 13 amino acids. CDR1 LNHDA and CDR2 SQIVND come from the germline V gene (reference sequence). Trimming pared 4 bases from V and 5 bases from J, leaving 12 bases between. The CDR3 here is CASSKGSPHEQYF. The CDR3 DNA follows: TGTGCCAGTAGTAAGGGCAGCCCCCACGAGCAGTACTTC.

The V gene is TRBV7-9, the J gene TRBJ2-4; 9 bases line up with TRBD1. Germline CDR1 and CDR2: SEHNR and FQNEAQ (reference sequence). Germline trimming cut 3 bases from V and 4 bases from J; bases unmatched to any gene: 4. The CDR3 has 15 amino acids. CDR3 protein: CASSLGDRVKNIQYF. Here the CDR3 DNA reads TGTGCCAGCAGCTTGGGGGACAGGGTAAAAAACATTCAGTACTTC.

Note on this clonotype: The junction departs from germline at one end; a sequencing error may be responsible. The CDR3 DNA sequence: TGTGCCATCAGTGCCTACCGGGGACGCACAGATACGCAGTATTTT. Amino acid sequence: CAISAYRGRTDTQYF. This chain joins TRBV24-1 and TRBJ2-3; either TRBD1 or TRBD2 may fit D (5 bases each). CDR1 is KGHDR and CDR2 is SFDVKD in the germline V gene. The length of the CDR3 is 15 residues.

This clonotype was counted ten times or more. The chain carries TRBV7-2 and TRBJ2-6; D is ambiguous. V shed 6 bases and J shed 0 bases, with 12 bases lying between them. CDR1 SGHTA and CDR2 FQGNSA come from the germline V gene. CDR3 size: 16 residues. In DNA form, the CDR3 reads TGTGCCAGCAGTTCATCTGCCACCTCTGGGGCCAACGTCCTGACTTTC. Translating gives CASSSSATSGANVLTF.

This clonotype was counted only a few times. The rearrangement joins TRBV20-1 to TRBJ2-7; 10 bases fit TRBD2. Germline loops: CDR1 DFQATT, CDR2 SNEGSKA (reference sequence). This CDR3 has 14 amino acids. After removal of 1 base from V and 7 bases from J, the junction contained 7 bases not matched to a gene. CDR3 DNA: TGCAGTGCTAGAGTTAGCGGGAGGTTCAGAGAGCAGTACTTC. Protein product: CSARVSGRFREQYF.

This clonotype was picked up many times. The chain's CDR3 is CASSLAGGYAYEQYF. The CDR3 DNA follows: TGTGCCAGCAGTTTAGCTGGGGGGTATGCCTACGAGCAGTACTTC. The chain is built from TRBV28 and TRBJ2-7, with D possibly being TRBD2 (6 bases). Germline assignment: CDR1 MDHEN and CDR2 SYDVKM. Trimming cost V 2 bases and J 2 bases, with 13 bases left between them. This CDR3 is 15 amino acids long.

This sequence joins TRBV4-2 and TRBJ2-7; D might be TRBD2 (5 bases). The V gene lost 0 bases and the J gene lost 3 bases, with 18 bases spanning the gap. CDR1 and CDR2 from the germline V gene are LGHNA and YNFKEQ. The CDR3 loop spans 17 amino acids. The CDR3 DNA is TGTGCCAGCAGCCAAGATCCTGATTGGTCTAGCCACTACGAGCAGTACTTC. Protein: CASSQDPDWSSHYEQYF.

With regard to this clonotype: A much larger clone lies one base from this, so it may be a read error. This chain joins TRBV11-1 and TRBJ2-1; 12 bases line up with TRBD1. The CDR3 covers 15 residues. Germline loops: CDR1 SGHAT, CDR2 FQDESV (reference sequence). With V trimmed by 5 bases and J by 8 bases, 7 bases remained unmatched. Written as DNA, the CDR3 is TGTGCCAGCAGCATGGGACAGGGGGCTGGTGATGAGCAGTTCTTC. The encoded protein is CASSMGQGAGDEQFF.

A few counts support this clonotype. The CDR3 sequence is CASSLQQGARGYTF. CDR3 DNA: TGTGCCAGCAGCTTACAGCAGGGGGCGCGGGGCTACACCTTC. This chain links TRBV7-6 with TRBJ1-2; the match to TRBD1 covers 8 bases. Germline loops: CDR1 SGHVS, CDR2 FNYEAQ. The ends lost 2 bases at V and 8 bases at J; junction bases unmatched: 7. The CDR3 covers 14 residues.